What follows are 22 T cell receptor beta chains derived from one specimen sequenced in a study of shared clonotypes between healthy human individuals. The table came from immunoSEQ multiplex PCR; TCRdb's copy has only in-frame clones and leaves some out. Of some 2.4 million clones in the sample, 90% to 95% were seen once. Sequencing used naive CD4+ T cells from PBMCs. Indicated subset: CD45RA+ positively selected. The receptors derive from a man between 18 and 29 years old in good health. Some clones in this sample may be carry-over from other donors' samples.

This chain links TRBV28 with TRBJ1-6; unclear D gene. The CDR3 consists of 15 residues. Germline CDR1 MDHEN, CDR2 SYDVKM. Trimming took off 10 bases at V and 18 bases at J, with 31 bases between the two ends. The CDR3 loop is CATTRGGTLTSFPHF. The CDR3 region has the DNA TGTGCCACCACCCGAGGCGGCACGCTTACCTCTTTCCCCCACTTT.

J is TRBJ1-1 and V is TRBV10-3; D remains ambiguous. The CDR3 spans 15 residues. Trimming took off 3 bases at V and 3 bases at J, with 14 bases between the two ends. CDR1 and CDR2 from the germline V gene are ENHRY and SYGVKD. The CDR3 coding sequence is TGTGCCATCAGTGAAGGGAGGGAAGAGGACACTGAAGCTTTCTTT. Its protein is CAISEGREEDTEAFF.

V gene TRBV18 combines with J gene TRBJ2-7; TRBD2 matches 9 bases. In germline, CDR1 is KGHSH, CDR2 LQKENI. After removal of 2 bases from V and 7 bases from J, the junction contained 9 bases not matched to a gene. The CDR3 loop spans 15 amino acids. Written as DNA, the CDR3 is TGTGCCAGCTCACCAGGAGCGGGAGGCCCGGATGAGCAGTACTTC. Protein: CASSPGAGGPDEQYF.

Only one count was recorded for this clone. The chain couples TRBV5-1 to TRBJ1-3, with D maybe TRBD1 (5 bases). This CDR3 comprises 15 residues. Germline V gene sequence: CDR1 SGHRS, CDR2 YFSETQ. Trimming shortened V by 5 bases and J by 0 bases, and 12 bases separated the two germline ends. The CDR3 sequence is CASSFDSVSGNTIYF. The CDR3 DNA is TGCGCCAGCAGTTTCGACAGCGTCTCTGGAAACACCATATATTTT.

This chain uses TRBV10-2 with TRBJ2-2, with a tentative D call TRBD1 (6 bases). The germline gives CDR1 WSHSY, CDR2 SAAADI. Deletions cut 2 bases from V and 6 bases from J, with 7 bases between. CDR3 size: 13 residues. The CDR3 region is CASSEQGSGELFF. The CDR3 DNA follows: TGCGCCAGCAGTGAGCAGGGGTCCGGGGAGCTGTTTTTT.

The chain employs TRBV29-1 and TRBJ2-3, with D perhaps matching TRBD1 (5 bases). The CDR3 loop spans 18 amino acids. Germline V CDR1 and CDR2: SQVTM, ANQGSEA. V lost 1 base and J 2 bases, leaving 22 bases between the germline ends. CDR3 protein: CSVEGPPTEKVPTDTQYF. CDR3 nucleotide sequence: TGCAGCGTTGAAGGGCCACCGACAGAAAAAGTTCCCACAGATACGCAGTATTTT.

The CDR3, as DNA: TGTGCCAGCAGTTTCAAAGCGGGAGGGCCCTACGAGCAGTACTTC. This translates into CASSFKAGGPYEQYF. The rearrangement joins TRBV27 to TRBJ2-7, with TRBD2 matching over 10 bases. Germline V lookup: CDR1 MNHEY, CDR2 SMNVEV (reference sequence). This CDR3 contains 15 residues. Losses at the gene ends were 3 bases for V and 2 bases for J; bases not matched to a gene: 4.

This clone appeared a single time. The chain uses TRBV2 and TRBJ1-5, with D unresolved. Germline V gene lookup returns CDR1 SNHLY and CDR2 FYNNEI. This CDR3 has 13 residues. V gave up 3 bases and J gave up 7 bases, with 10 bases separating them. The CDR3 is CASSDGRDQPQHF. DNA of the CDR3: TGTGCCAGCAGTGACGGCAGAGACCAGCCCCAGCATTTT. Full variable domain (outside the CDR3, taken from reference TRBV2 and TRBJ1-5): EPEVTQTPSHQVTQMGQEVILRCVPISNHLYFYWYRQILGQKVEFLVSFYNNEISEKSEIFDDQFSVERPDGSNFTLKIRSTKLEDSAMYFCASSDGRDQPQHFGDGTRLSIL.

The V and J genes are TRBV10-3 and TRBJ1-2; weak D call: TRBD1 (5 bases). The germline V gene has CDR1 ENHRY and CDR2 SYGVKD. The CDR3 extends over 13 amino acids. Trimming removed 7 bases at V and 3 bases at J, with 12 bases between. CDR3 in amino acids: CAITGGEDYGYTF. CDR3 nucleotide sequence: TGTGCCATCACTGGGGGTGAGGACTATGGCTACACCTTC.

This clone was observed a handful of times. Other DNA sequences in this sample translate to the same CDR3. This chain connects TRBV9 to TRBJ2-2; tentatively, D is TRBD2 (5 bases). This CDR3 has 14 amino acids. With 0 bases removed from V and 4 bases from J, the gap between germline ends came to 7 bases. Germline lookup yields CDR1 SGDLS and CDR2 YYNGEE. The CDR3 DNA reads TGTGCCAGCAGCGTAGTGGGGAGCACCGGGGAGCTGTTTTTT. Its protein product is CASSVVGSTGELFF.

The chain combines TRBV28 with TRBJ2-3, with 12 bases aligning to TRBD1. V lost 9 bases and J lost 5; bases outside the gene matches: 6. CDR1 is MDHEN, CDR2 SYDVKM, per germline. This CDR3 is built from 14 residues. CDR3 residues: CASGGQGAGDTQYF. The DNA of the CDR3 is TGTGCCAGTGGGGGACAGGGGGCCGGAGATACGCAGTATTTT.

The chain is built from TRBV7-9 and TRBJ2-1, with D possibly being TRBD1 or TRBD2 (7 bases each). The CDR3 runs 15 residues. Per the germline V gene, CDR1 is SEHNR and CDR2 is FQNEAQ (reference sequence). V shed 4 bases and J shed 3 bases, with 13 bases lying between them. The CDR3 sequence: CASSSRGGVYNEQFF. The CDR3 coding sequence is TGTGCCAGCAGCTCCAGGGGGGGGGTCTACAATGAGCAGTTCTTC.

This chain uses TRBV5-4 with TRBJ2-3; D gene unclear. Trimming shortened V by 0 bases and J by 1 base, and 3 bases separated the two germline ends. Germline loops: CDR1 SGHNT, CDR2 YYREEE (reference sequence). This CDR3 spans 13 amino acids. The CDR3 DNA follows: TGTGCCAGCAGCTTGGATCGCACAGATACGCAGTATTTT. As protein: CASSLDRTDTQYF.

With regard to this clone: Distinct nucleotide sequences in the sample also encode this CDR3. The chain carries TRBV29-1 and TRBJ2-1; D might be TRBD1 (5 bases). Germline V gives CDR1 SQVTM, CDR2 ANQGSEA. The CDR3 extends over 11 amino acids. V lost 4 bases and J lost 6, with 7 bases in between. The CDR3 sequence: CSVGQINEQFF. CDR3 nucleotide sequence: TGCAGCGTTGGACAGATCAATGAGCAGTTCTTC.

This chain links TRBV6-1 with TRBJ2-2; 8 bases line up with TRBD1. In germline, CDR1 is MNHNS, CDR2 SASEGT. The CDR3 contains 14 residues. V gave up 10 bases and J gave up 4 bases; unmatched junction bases: 8. DNA for the CDR3: TGTGCCATTCCAGGGGGCGCTGGCACCGGGGAGCTGTTTTTT. The encoded protein is CAIPGGAGTGELFF.

CDR3 loop: CAISEIQGTEAFF. CDR3 nucleotide sequence: TGTGCCATCAGTGAGATTCAAGGAACTGAAGCTTTCTTT. The chain carries TRBV10-3 and TRBJ1-1; D gene unclear. The germline V and J ends were trimmed by 2 bases and 5 bases, with 9 bases remaining between them. This CDR3 is built from 13 residues. The germline V gene has CDR1 ENHRY and CDR2 SYGVKD.

The chain carries TRBV7-9 and TRBJ1-5; tentative D call: TRBD1 (5 bases). V gave up 5 bases and J gave up 2 bases, with 22 bases separating them. The CDR3 runs 18 residues. Germline V CDR1 and CDR2: SEHNR, FQNEAQ (reference sequence). The CDR3 sequence is CASSLTDWQGSGNQPQHF. As DNA, the CDR3 is TGTGCCAGCAGCCTAACGGACTGGCAGGGATCTGGCAATCAGCCCCAGCATTTT.

The rearrangement joins TRBV7-9 to TRBJ2-5, with D unclear. This CDR3 is 14 amino acids long. The V end lost 0 bases, the J end lost 2 bases, and 7 bases lay between the germline ends. Germline lookup yields CDR1 SEHNR and CDR2 FQNEAQ (reference sequence). In DNA form, the CDR3 reads TGTGCCAGCAGCTTAGCCCCCCTACAAGAGACCCAGTACTTC. It yields the protein CASSLAPLQETQYF.

The chain joins TRBV6-1 to TRBJ2-1, with unresolved D. Per germline, CDR1 MNHNS and CDR2 SASEGT. V dropped 6 bases and J dropped 7 bases, with 10 bases sitting between them. This CDR3 spans 12 amino acids. CDR3 protein: CASRPFENEQFF. CDR3 DNA sequence: TGTGCCAGCAGACCTTTTGAGAATGAGCAGTTCTTC.

A note on this clone: The same CDR3 arises from other DNA sequences in this sample as well. The chain recombines TRBV28 with TRBJ1-2; D is unresolved. The germline V and J ends were trimmed by 2 bases and 2 bases, with 9 bases remaining between them. The germline V gene has CDR1 MDHEN and CDR2 SYDVKM. The CDR3 runs to 14 residues. The CDR3 region has the DNA TGTGCCAGCAGTTTAAGCGCTAGAAACTATGGCTACACCTTC. It translates to CASSLSARNYGYTF.

The chain combines TRBV5-1 with TRBJ1-2; TRBD1 aligns across 7 bases. CDR3 size: 11 residues. Per the germline V gene, CDR1 is SGHRS and CDR2 is YFSETQ. Trimming at V came to 7 bases and at J to 8 bases, leaving 5 bases not matched to a gene. CDR3 in amino acids: CASRDSHGYTF. CDR3 DNA sequence: TGCGCCAGCCGGGACAGTCACGGCTACACCTTC.

J is TRBJ1-2 and V is TRBV5-8; D unclear. Germline V lookup: CDR1 SGHTS, CDR2 YDEGEE. The V end lost 0 bases, the J end lost 8 bases, and 5 bases lay between the germline ends. The CDR3 is 11 residues long. This CDR3 reads CASSLGWGYTF. The CDR3, as DNA: TGTGCCAGCAGCTTGGGCTGGGGCTACACCTTC.